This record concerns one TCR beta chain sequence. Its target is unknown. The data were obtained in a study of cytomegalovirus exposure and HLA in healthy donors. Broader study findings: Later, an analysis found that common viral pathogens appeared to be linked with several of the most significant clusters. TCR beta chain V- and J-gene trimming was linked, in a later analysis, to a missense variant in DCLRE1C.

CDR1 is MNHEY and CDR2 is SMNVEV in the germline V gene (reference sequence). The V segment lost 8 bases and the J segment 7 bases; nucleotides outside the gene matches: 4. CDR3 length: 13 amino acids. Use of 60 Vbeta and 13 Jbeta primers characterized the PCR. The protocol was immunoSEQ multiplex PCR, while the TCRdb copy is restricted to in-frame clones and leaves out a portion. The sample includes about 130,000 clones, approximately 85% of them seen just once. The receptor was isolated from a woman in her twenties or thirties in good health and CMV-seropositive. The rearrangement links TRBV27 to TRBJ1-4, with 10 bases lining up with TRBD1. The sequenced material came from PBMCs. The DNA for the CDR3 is TGTGCCAGCCGGGACAGGGGACGTGAAAAACTGTTTTTT. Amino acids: CASRDRGREKLFF.